Included here is one TCR beta chain sequence, with context. Its antigen is not known. The V segment lost 3 bases and the J segment 4 bases; nucleotides outside the gene matches: 10. This CDR3 region has 17 residues. CDR1 is LGHNA, CDR2 YNFKEQ, per germline. The data originate from a study of cytomegalovirus exposure and HLA in healthy donors. Overall study context: Assignment to the Caucasian-associated ancestry cluster applied to approximately 80% of the approximately 360 genotyped donors. Study-level points and caveats: A later examination showed that TCR association rates differed by HLA locus, with DRB1 most and HLA-C fewest. Researchers had no immune exposure information except CMV serostatus available.

This PCR relied on a set of 60 Vbeta primers and 13 Jbeta primers. Clones were sequenced by immunoSEQ multiplex PCR, and TCRdb holds only the in-frame ones, with some missing. Here the sample spans 150,000 to 200,000 clones, around three quarters being singletons. This chain joins TRBV4-2 and TRBJ2-7; 12 bases are a match to TRBD2. The receptor comes from a man aged 40-49 years in good health and CMV-seropositive. The sample consisted of PBMCs. Here the CDR3 reads CASSQSSTSGGKYEQYF. The DNA for the CDR3 is TGTGCCAGCAGCCAGAGTAGTACTAGCGGGGGGAAATACGAGCAGTACTTC.